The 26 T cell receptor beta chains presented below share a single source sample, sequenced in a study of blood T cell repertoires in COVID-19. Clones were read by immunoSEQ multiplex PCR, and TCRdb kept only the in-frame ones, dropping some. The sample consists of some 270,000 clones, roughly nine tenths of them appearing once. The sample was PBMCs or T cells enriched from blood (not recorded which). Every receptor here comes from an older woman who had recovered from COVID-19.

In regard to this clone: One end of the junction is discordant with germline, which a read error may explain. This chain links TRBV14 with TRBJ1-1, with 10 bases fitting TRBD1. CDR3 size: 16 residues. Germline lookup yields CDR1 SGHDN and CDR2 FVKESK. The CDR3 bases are TGTGCCAGCAGCCTAGGACAGGGGGAAGGGGACACTGAAGCTTCCTTT. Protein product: CASSLGQGEGDTEASF. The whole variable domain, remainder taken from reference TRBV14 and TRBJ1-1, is EAGVTQFPSHSVIEKGQTVTLRCDPISGHDNLYWYRRVMGKEIKFLLHFVKESKQDESGMPNNRFLAERTGGTYSTLKVQPAELEDSGVYFCASSLGQGEGDTEASFGQGTRLTVV.

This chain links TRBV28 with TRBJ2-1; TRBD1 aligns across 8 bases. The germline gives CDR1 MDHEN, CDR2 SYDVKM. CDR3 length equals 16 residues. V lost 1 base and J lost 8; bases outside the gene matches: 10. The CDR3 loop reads CASSLSVDRERDEQFF. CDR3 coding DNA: TGTGCCAGCAGTTTATCAGTGGACAGGGAAAGGGATGAGCAGTTCTTC.

CDR3 bases: TGTGCCAGCAGTTACGAGCCGGGGGAGCTGCGGGAGACCCAGTACTTC. Amino acid sequence: CASSYEPGELRETQYF. The chain joins TRBV6-2 or TRBV6-3 to TRBJ2-5, with D possibly TRBD2 on 6 matching bases. Trimming pared 2 bases from V and 5 bases from J, leaving 18 bases between. The V gene's germline CDR1 is MNHEY and CDR2 SVGEGT. The CDR3 length is 16 residues.

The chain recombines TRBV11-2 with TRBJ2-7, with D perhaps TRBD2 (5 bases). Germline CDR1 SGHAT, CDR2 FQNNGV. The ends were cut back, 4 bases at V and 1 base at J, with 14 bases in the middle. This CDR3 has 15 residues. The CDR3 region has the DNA TGTGCCAGCAGCTGGGGTAGCGATCCTTCCTACGAGCAGTACTTC. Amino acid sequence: CASSWGSDPSYEQYF.

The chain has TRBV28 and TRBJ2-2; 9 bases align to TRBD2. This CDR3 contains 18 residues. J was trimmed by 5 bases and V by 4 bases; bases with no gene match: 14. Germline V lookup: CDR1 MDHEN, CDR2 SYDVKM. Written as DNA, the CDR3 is TGTGCCAGCAGTTGGCCCCCCTGGGGAGCGGGAGGAACCGGGGAGCTGTTTTTT. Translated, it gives CASSWPPWGAGGTGELFF.

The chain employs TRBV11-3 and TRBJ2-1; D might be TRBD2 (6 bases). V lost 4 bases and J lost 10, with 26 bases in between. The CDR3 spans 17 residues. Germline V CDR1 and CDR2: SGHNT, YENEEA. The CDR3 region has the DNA TGTGCCAGCAGCTCCCCCTCCTTTAGCGGCCTGGTTATAGAGCAGTTCTTC. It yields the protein CASSSPSFSGLVIEQFF.

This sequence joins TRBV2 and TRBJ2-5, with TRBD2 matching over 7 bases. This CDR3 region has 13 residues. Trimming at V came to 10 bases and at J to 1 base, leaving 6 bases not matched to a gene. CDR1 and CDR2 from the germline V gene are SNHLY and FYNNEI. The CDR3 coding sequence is TGTGCCACCGCGGGGGTCCCCCAAGAGACCCAGTACTTC. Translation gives CATAGVPQETQYF.

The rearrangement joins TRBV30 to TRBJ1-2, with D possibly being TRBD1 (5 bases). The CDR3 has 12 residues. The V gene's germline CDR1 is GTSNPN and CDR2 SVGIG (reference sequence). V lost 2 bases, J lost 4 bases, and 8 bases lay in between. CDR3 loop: CAWSSQGYGYTF. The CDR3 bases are TGTGCCTGGAGTAGCCAGGGCTATGGCTACACCTTC. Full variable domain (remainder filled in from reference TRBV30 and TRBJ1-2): SQTIHQWPATLVQPVGSPLSLECTVEGTSNPNLYWYRQAAGRGLQLLFYSVGIGQISSEVPQNLSASRPQDRQFILSSKKLLLSDSGFYLCAWSSQGYGYTFGSGTRLTVV.

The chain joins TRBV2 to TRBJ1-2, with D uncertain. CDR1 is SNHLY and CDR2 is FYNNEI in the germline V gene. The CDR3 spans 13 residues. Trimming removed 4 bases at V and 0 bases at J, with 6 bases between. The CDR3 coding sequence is TGTGCCAGCAGTGCCGTTACTAACTATGGCTACACCTTC. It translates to CASSAVTNYGYTF.

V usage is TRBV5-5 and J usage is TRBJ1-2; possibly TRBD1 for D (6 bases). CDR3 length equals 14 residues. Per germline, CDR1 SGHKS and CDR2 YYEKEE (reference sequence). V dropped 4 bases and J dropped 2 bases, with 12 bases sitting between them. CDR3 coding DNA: TGTGCCAGCAGCGCGAGCGGGGGCAACTATGGCTACACCTTC. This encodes CASSASGGNYGYTF.

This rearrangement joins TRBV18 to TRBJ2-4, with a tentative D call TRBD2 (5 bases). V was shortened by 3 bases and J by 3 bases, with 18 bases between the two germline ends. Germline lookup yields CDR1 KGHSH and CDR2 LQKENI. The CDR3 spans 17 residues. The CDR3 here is CASSPLGPGVGKNIQYF. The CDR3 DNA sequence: TGTGCCAGCTCACCCCTTGGTCCCGGGGTGGGCAAAAACATTCAGTACTTC.

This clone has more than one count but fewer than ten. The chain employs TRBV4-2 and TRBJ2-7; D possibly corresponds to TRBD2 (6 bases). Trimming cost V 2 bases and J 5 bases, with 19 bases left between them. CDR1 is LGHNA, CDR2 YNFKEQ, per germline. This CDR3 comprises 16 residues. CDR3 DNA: TGTGCCAGCAGCCAACGAAGGGACTTCCAGGACCACGAGCAGTACTTC. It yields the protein CASSQRRDFQDHEQYF.

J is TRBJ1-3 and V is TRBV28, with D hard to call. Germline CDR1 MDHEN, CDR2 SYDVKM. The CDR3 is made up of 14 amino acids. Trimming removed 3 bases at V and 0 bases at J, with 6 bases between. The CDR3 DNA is TGTGCCAGCAGTTTTGAGGCCTCTGGAAACACCATATATTTT. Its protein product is CASSFEASGNTIYF.

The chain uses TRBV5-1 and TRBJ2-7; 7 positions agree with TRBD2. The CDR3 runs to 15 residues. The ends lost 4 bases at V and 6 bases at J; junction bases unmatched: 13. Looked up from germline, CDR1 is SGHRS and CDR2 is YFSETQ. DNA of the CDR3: TGCGCCAGCAGCCCCGGGACTACACAAATGGGCGAGCAGTACTTC. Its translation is CASSPGTTQMGEQYF.

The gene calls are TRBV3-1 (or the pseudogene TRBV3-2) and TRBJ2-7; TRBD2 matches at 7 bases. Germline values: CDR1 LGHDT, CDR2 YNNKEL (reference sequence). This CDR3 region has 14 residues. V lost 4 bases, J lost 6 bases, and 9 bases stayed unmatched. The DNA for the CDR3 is TGTGCCAGCAGCCCCCAGGGACTAAGCTCCGAGCAGTACTTC. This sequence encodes CASSPQGLSSEQYF.

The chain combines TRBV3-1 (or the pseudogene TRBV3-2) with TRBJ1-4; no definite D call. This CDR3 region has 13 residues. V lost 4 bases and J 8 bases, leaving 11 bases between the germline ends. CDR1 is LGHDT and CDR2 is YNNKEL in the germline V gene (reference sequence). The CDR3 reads CASSPDQREKLFF. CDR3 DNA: TGTGCCAGCAGCCCAGACCAGCGGGAAAAACTGTTTTTT.

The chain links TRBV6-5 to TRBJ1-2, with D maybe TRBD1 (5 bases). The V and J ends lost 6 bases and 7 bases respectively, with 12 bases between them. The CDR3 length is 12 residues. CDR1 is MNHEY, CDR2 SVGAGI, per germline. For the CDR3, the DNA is TGTGCCAGCAGCCCCCCGCAGGGTGGCTACACCTTC. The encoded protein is CASSPPQGGYTF.

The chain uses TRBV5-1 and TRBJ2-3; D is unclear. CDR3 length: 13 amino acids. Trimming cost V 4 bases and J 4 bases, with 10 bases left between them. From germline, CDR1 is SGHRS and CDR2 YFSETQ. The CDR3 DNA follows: TGCGCCAGCAGCACCGAGACATCAGATACGCAGTATTTT. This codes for CASSTETSDTQYF.

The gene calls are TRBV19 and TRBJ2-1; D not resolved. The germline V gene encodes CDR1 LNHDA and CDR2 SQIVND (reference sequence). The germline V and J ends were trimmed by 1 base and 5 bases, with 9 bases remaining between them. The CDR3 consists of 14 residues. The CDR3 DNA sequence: TGTGCCAGTAGTATAGCGAGCAGGAACAATGAGCAGTTCTTC. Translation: CASSIASRNNEQFF. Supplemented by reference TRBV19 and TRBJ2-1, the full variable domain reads DGGITQSPKYLFRKEGQNVTLSCEQNLNHDAMYWYRQDPGQGLRLIYYSQIVNDFQKGDIAEGYSVSREKKESFPLTVTSAQKNPTAFYLCASSIASRNNEQFFGPGTRLTVL.

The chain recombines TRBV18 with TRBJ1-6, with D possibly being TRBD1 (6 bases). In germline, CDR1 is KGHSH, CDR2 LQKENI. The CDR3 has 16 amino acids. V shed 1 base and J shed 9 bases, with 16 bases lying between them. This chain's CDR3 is CASSPQDSLSGSPLHF. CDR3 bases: TGTGCCAGCTCACCACAGGACAGCTTATCGGGTTCACCCCTCCACTTT.

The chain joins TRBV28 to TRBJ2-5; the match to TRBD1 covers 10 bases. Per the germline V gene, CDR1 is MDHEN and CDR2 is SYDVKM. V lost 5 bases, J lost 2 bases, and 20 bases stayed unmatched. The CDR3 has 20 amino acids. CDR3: CASSARSGTGDPGLQETQYF. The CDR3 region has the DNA TGTGCCAGCAGTGCCCGTTCCGGGACAGGGGACCCGGGCTTACAAGAGACCCAGTACTTC.

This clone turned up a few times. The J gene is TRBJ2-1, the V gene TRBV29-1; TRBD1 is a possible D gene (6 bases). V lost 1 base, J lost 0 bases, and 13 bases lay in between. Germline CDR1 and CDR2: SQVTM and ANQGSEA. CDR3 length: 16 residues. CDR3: CSVEGSTGYSYNEQFF. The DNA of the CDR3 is TGCAGCGTTGAAGGATCGACAGGCTACTCCTACAATGAGCAGTTCTTC.

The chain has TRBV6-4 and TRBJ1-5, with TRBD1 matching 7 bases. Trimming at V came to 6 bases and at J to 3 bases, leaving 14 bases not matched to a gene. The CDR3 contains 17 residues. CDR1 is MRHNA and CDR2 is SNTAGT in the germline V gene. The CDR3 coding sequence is TGTGCCAGCAGCCCCAGCCCCCTGACAGGGTCCAATCAGCCCCAGCATTTT. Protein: CASSPSPLTGSNQPQHF.

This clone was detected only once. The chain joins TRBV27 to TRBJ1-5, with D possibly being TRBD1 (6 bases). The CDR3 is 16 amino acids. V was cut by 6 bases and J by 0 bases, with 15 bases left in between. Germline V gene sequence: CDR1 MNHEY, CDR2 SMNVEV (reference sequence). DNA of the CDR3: TGTGCCAGCAGGCCTGGGACACCATATAGCAATCAGCCCCAGCATTTT. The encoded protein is CASRPGTPYSNQPQHF.

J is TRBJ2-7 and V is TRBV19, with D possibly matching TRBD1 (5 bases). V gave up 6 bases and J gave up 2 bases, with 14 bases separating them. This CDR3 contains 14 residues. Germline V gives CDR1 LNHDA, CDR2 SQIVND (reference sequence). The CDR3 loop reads CASRDTGAPYEQYF. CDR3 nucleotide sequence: TGTGCCAGTAGGGACACAGGCGCACCCTACGAGCAGTACTTC.

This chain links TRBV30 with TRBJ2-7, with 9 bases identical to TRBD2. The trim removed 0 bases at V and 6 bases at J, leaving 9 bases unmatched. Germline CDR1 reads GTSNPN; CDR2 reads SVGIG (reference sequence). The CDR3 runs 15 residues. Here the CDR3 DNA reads TGTGCCTGGAGTGTAGGGGTAGCGGGAGTCTCCGAGCAGTACTTC. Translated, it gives CAWSVGVAGVSEQYF.